These 31 T cell receptor beta chains were all obtained from the same sample, sequenced in a study of T cells in Graves' hyperthyroidism and ophthalmopathy. RNA transcripts served as the template for amplifying TCR beta CDR3 regions. In the first-round RT-PCR of the TCR CDR3, the HTBI primer set was used. TCRdb reanalysed the multiplex PCR reads using MiXCR and keeps one entry per CDR3 protein. Among about 680,000 distinct CDR3 sequences, 35% were seen once, and the ten largest hold 31%. Specimen: blood. The receptors were gathered from a woman aged 40 to 55 with Graves' hyperthyroidism.

The rearrangement joins TRBV12-5 to TRBJ1-2; possible D gene TRBD1, 5 bases. Deletions cut 2 bases from V and 4 bases from J, with 17 bases between. This CDR3 is 16 amino acids long. The V gene's germline CDR1 is LGHNT and CDR2 FRNRAP. CDR3 DNA: TGTGCTAGTGGTTTGTCCTCGGGGCGCGAGACCTATGGCTACACCTTC. Translating gives CASGLSSGRETYGYTF.

This clonotype showed up just once. The V gene is TRBV10-1, the J gene TRBJ2-3; 7 bases line up with TRBD1. From germline, CDR1 is WNHNN and CDR2 SYGVQD (reference sequence). With 7 bases clipped from V and 5 bases from J, the junction kept 6 bases outside the gene matches. There are 13 residues in the CDR3. The CDR3 nucleotides are TGCGCCAGCACTTACGCAGGGGGAGATACGCAGTATTTT. Residues: CASTYAGGDTQYF.

This clonotype was observed at least ten times. The rearrangement joins TRBV2 to TRBJ1-1, with 7 nucleotides matching TRBD1. With V trimmed by 6 bases and J by 2 bases, 6 bases remained unmatched. Germline-derived CDR1 and CDR2 are SNHLY and FYNNEI. The CDR3 extends over 14 amino acids. The CDR3: CASSVQGGNTEAFF. CDR3 nucleotides: TGTGCCAGCAGCGTCCAAGGGGGCAACACTGAAGCTTTCTTT.

This clonotype was observed a handful of times. The rearrangement joins TRBV19 to TRBJ1-6; D gene ambiguous. The V end was cut by 9 bases, the J end by 7 bases, with 13 bases between. This CDR3 contains 13 residues. Per germline, CDR1 LNHDA and CDR2 SQIVND (reference sequence). CDR3 sequence reads: CASAQAANSPLHF. CDR3 sequence (DNA): TGTGCCAGCGCCCAGGCCGCCAATTCACCCCTCCACTTT.

This clonotype has more than one count but fewer than ten. The J gene is TRBJ2-7, the V gene TRBV10-3; possible D gene TRBD2, 6 bases. The CDR3 sequence is 12 residues long. The ends were cut back, 10 bases at V and 3 bases at J, with 13 bases in the middle. Per the germline V gene, CDR1 is ENHRY and CDR2 is SYGVKD. For the CDR3, the DNA is TGTGCCAGCAGGGACTCCCACTACGAGCAGTACTTC. This gives the protein CASRDSHYEQYF.

This clonotype was seen repeatedly, ten times or more. A junction end diverges from the germline sequence, so it may reflect a read error. This chain joins TRBV7-9 and TRBJ2-5; the D gene is possibly TRBD2 (5 bases). CDR3 size: 13 residues. Germline V CDR1 and CDR2: SEHNR, FQNEAQ (reference sequence). The CDR3 is CASSLERGETQYF. CDR3 in DNA: TGTGCTAGCAGCTTAGAACGGGGAGAGACCCAGTACTTC.

This chain uses TRBV6-6 with TRBJ1-4; D perhaps matches TRBD1 (5 bases). The CDR3 is 16 residues long. The germline V and J ends were trimmed by 2 bases and 0 bases, with 10 bases remaining between them. CDR1 and CDR2 (germline): MNHNY, SVGAGI (reference sequence). The CDR3 loop reads CASSYDSRATNEKLFF. The CDR3 coding sequence is TGTGCCAGCAGTTACGACAGCCGAGCAACTAATGAAAAACTGTTTTTT.

This clonotype was seen a handful of times. The J gene is TRBJ1-2, the V gene TRBV5-4, with 7 bases lining up with TRBD1. Germline trimming cut 0 bases from V and 4 bases from J; bases unmatched to any gene: 12. Germline CDR1 reads SGHNT; CDR2 reads YYREEE (reference sequence). The CDR3 is 17 residues long. CDR3 residues: CASSLAAREGAGYGYTF. DNA of the CDR3: TGTGCCAGCAGCTTGGCCGCCAGGGAGGGGGCTGGCTATGGCTACACCTTC.

This clonotype was counted at least ten times. The chain is built from TRBV15 and TRBJ1-4; D is undetermined. Trimming pared 0 bases from V and 7 bases from J, leaving 6 bases between. CDR3 length: 13 amino acids. Germline lookup yields CDR1 LNHNV and CDR2 YYDKDF (reference sequence). DNA of the CDR3: TGTGCCACCAGCAGAGATCATAGTGAAAAACTGTTTTTT. This sequence encodes CATSRDHSEKLFF.

The J gene is TRBJ1-1, the V gene TRBV29-1; no clear D gene. Germline CDR1 and CDR2: SQVTM and ANQGSEA. This CDR3 is built from 11 residues. The V end was cut by 4 bases, the J end by 5 bases, with 8 bases between. CDR3 coding DNA: TGCAGCGTTGCTAGGGAAACTGAAGCTTTCTTT. This gives the protein CSVARETEAFF.

This clonotype was counted only a few times. The V gene is TRBV27, the J gene TRBJ2-7, with 13 bases fitting TRBD2. V lost 5 bases, J lost 3 bases, and 13 bases stayed unmatched. The CDR3 has 18 amino acids. Looked up from germline, CDR1 is MNHEY and CDR2 is SMNVEV (reference sequence). The CDR3 here is CASSLRQRTSGSVYEQYF. CDR3 coding DNA: TGTGCCAGCAGTCTACGTCAACGGACTAGCGGGAGCGTCTACGAGCAGTACTTC.

This chain uses TRBV5-8 with TRBJ1-5; 8 bases fit TRBD1. The ends lost 7 bases at V and 6 bases at J; junction bases unmatched: 15. Germline V CDR1 and CDR2: SGHTS, YDEGEE. This CDR3 has 16 residues. DNA of the CDR3: TGTGCCAGCTCACCAACCTCGACTACAGGGGGTCAGCCCCAGCATTTT. Translated: CASSPTSTTGGQPQHF.

The chain carries TRBV7-2 and TRBJ2-2; TRBD1 matches at 9 bases. The CDR3 loop spans 16 amino acids. Losses at the gene ends were 4 bases for V and 4 bases for J; bases not matched to a gene: 7. The germline V gene encodes CDR1 SGHTA and CDR2 FQGNSA. In DNA, the CDR3 is TGTGCCAGCAGCTCCCGGGACAGGGATGCCACCGGGGAGCTGTTTTTT. This translates into CASSSRDRDATGELFF.

This rearrangement joins TRBV19 to TRBJ1-1, with D possibly matching TRBD1 (5 bases). This CDR3 contains 13 residues. With 5 bases removed from V and 5 bases from J, the gap between germline ends came to 12 bases. CDR1 and CDR2 from the germline V gene are LNHDA and SQIVND (reference sequence). CDR3 DNA sequence: TGTGCCAGTAGTGAAGCAGGGAGAACTGAAGCTTTCTTT. Translated: CASSEAGRTEAFF. Combining the CDR3 with reference TRBV19 and TRBJ1-1 gives the whole variable domain DGGITQSPKYLFRKEGQNVTLSCEQNLNHDAMYWYRQDPGQGLRLIYYSQIVNDFQKGDIAEGYSVSREKKESFPLTVTSAQKNPTAFYLCASSEAGRTEAFFGQGTRLTVV.

This clonotype occurred once. The rearrangement joins TRBV9 to TRBJ1-4, with 9 bases aligning to TRBD1. This CDR3 is 23 amino acids long. V lost 0 bases and J lost 4; bases outside the gene matches: 25. Germline CDR1 is SGDLS and CDR2 is YYNGEE. CDR3 DNA: TGTGCCAGCAGCGTAGGCCTGACCTGGGGACAGGGTGAGCGTGTGGGCCATAATGAAAAACTGTTTTTT. This translates into CASSVGLTWGQGERVGHNEKLFF.

There are a few counts of this clonotype. This sequence joins TRBV12-3 or TRBV12-4 and TRBJ1-3; tentatively, D is TRBD1 (5 bases). This CDR3 contains 17 residues. The ends were cut back, 3 bases at V and 6 bases at J, with 21 bases in the middle. CDR3 DNA sequence: TGTGCCAGCAGTTTTATGGCAGGGCGGTATTACAAAAACACCATATATTTT. Protein product: CASSFMAGRYYKNTIYF.

The chain recombines TRBV10-3 with TRBJ1-1; maybe TRBD1 (6 bases). Germline V gene data show CDR1 as ENHRY and CDR2 as SYGVKD. Trimming stripped 4 bases from V and 4 bases from J, with 13 bases between. This CDR3 is built from 14 residues. CDR3 nucleotides: TGTGCCATCAGTGCTCAAGTAGGGGGCACTGAAGCTTTCTTT. This codes for CAISAQVGGTEAFF.

This clonotype came up many times. CDR3: CASSANRGSFVNTEAFF. In nucleotides, the CDR3 is TGTGCCAGTAGTGCGAATCGTGGCAGCTTCGTGAACACTGAAGCTTTCTTT. The chain uses TRBV19 and TRBJ1-1; D ambiguous. Trimming pared 5 bases from V and 0 bases from J, leaving 19 bases between. The CDR3 has 17 residues. The germline V gene has CDR1 LNHDA and CDR2 SQIVND (reference sequence).

This clonotype was picked up a small number of times. The chain uses TRBV20-1 and TRBJ1-5, with D uncertain. This CDR3 region has 15 residues. Per germline, CDR1 DFQATT and CDR2 SNEGSKA (reference sequence). The V end lost 5 bases, the J end lost 5 bases, and 19 bases lay between the germline ends. CDR3 sequence reads: CSAVRTGLSYQPQHF. As DNA, the CDR3 is TGCAGTGCTGTTAGGACCGGACTCTCTTATCAGCCCCAGCATTTT.

In this sample, this clonotype turned up many times. The rearrangement joins TRBV10-1 to TRBJ1-1, with D uncertain. Germline assignment: CDR1 WNHNN and CDR2 SYGVQD (reference sequence). V lost 5 bases and J 11 bases, leaving 21 bases between the germline ends. The CDR3 contains 14 residues. This chain's CDR3 is CASSLNRAPGEAFF. CDR3 DNA sequence: TGCGCCAGCAGTTTGAACCGGGCCCCGGGAGAGGCTTTCTTT.

This clonotype was counted ten times or more. The V and J genes are TRBV10-3 and TRBJ1-2; no clear D. The V and J ends lost 3 bases and 4 bases respectively, with 6 bases between them. The CDR3 is made up of 12 amino acids. The V gene's germline CDR1 is ENHRY and CDR2 SYGVKD. CDR3 residues: CAISDPFYGYTF. CDR3 nucleotide sequence: TGTGCCATCAGTGACCCATTCTATGGCTACACCTTC.

This chain uses TRBV20-1 with TRBJ1-3; 7 nucleotides align to TRBD1. With V trimmed by 5 bases and J by 2 bases, 9 bases remained unmatched. The CDR3 is 15 residues long. The germline V gene has CDR1 DFQATT and CDR2 SNEGSKA (reference sequence). CDR3 sequence reads: CSALDGQGAGNTIYF. CDR3 bases: TGCAGTGCTTTGGATGGGCAGGGGGCTGGAAACACCATATATTTT.

Many counts were recorded for this clonotype. The V call is TRBV10-2, the J call TRBJ1-5, with 7 bases matching TRBD1. J was trimmed by 5 bases and V by 0 bases; bases with no gene match: 4. Germline V lookup: CDR1 WSHSY, CDR2 SAAADI. The length of the CDR3 is 15 residues. The CDR3 region has the DNA TGCGCCAGCAGTGAGTCGCAGGGGGTAGATCAGCCCCAGCATTTT. Amino acid sequence: CASSESQGVDQPQHF.

In its sample, this clonotype was seen many times. This chain links TRBV19 with TRBJ2-5, with D possibly matching TRBD1 (6 bases). This CDR3 has 16 amino acids. In germline, CDR1 is LNHDA, CDR2 SQIVND (reference sequence). Trimming stripped 7 bases from V and 2 bases from J, with 20 bases between. The CDR3 DNA reads TGTGCCAGTAATCCGTACAGCGGACAGTCACAAGAGACCCAGTACTTC. Translation: CASNPYSGQSQETQYF.

This clonotype was seen repeatedly, ten times or more. The chain is built from TRBV29-1 and TRBJ1-3; no reliable D call. With 2 bases removed from V and 3 bases from J, the gap between germline ends came to 8 bases. The CDR3 loop spans 13 amino acids. CDR1 SQVTM and CDR2 ANQGSEA come from the germline V gene. The CDR3 region is CSVERQNGNTIYF. DNA of the CDR3: TGCAGCGTTGAACGGCAGAATGGAAACACCATATATTTT.

This clonotype has at least ten counts. This chain uses TRBV29-1 with TRBJ2-7; D may be TRBD1 (6 bases). The CDR3 extends over 16 amino acids. The V end lost 5 bases, the J end lost 0 bases, and 20 bases lay between the germline ends. Germline V CDR1 and CDR2: SQVTM, ANQGSEA. The CDR3 DNA reads as TGCAGCGTTCGTCCAGTTCGGGACACAAGCTCCTACGAGCAGTACTTC. As protein: CSVRPVRDTSSYEQYF.

This clonotype was observed a few times. This chain uses TRBV7-9 with TRBJ2-7; D not certain. The CDR3 is 14 residues long. V gave up 3 bases and J gave up 3 bases, with 12 bases separating them. Germline-derived CDR1 and CDR2 are SEHNR and FQNEAQ (reference sequence). The CDR3 nucleotides are TGTGCCAGCAGCTTTAGTGGCTCCGACTACGAGCAGTACTTC. This gives the protein CASSFSGSDYEQYF.

The chain has TRBV6-1 and TRBJ1-6; TRBD1 aligns across 7 bases. The CDR3 totals 12 residues. Per the germline V gene, CDR1 is MNHNS and CDR2 is SASEGT. J gave up 10 bases and V 6 bases, and 3 bases lay outside the gene matches. CDR3 DNA sequence: TGTGCCAGCAGGCCAGGGGGATCACCCCTCCACTTT. It specifies CASRPGGSPLHF.

A remark on this clonotype: A much larger clone differs from this one at a single base, so this may be a read error. The genes are TRBV5-6 and TRBJ2-2, with a tentative D call TRBD1 (5 bases). This CDR3 has 15 amino acids. Trimming shortened V by 0 bases and J by 4 bases, and 10 bases separated the two germline ends. Germline V gives CDR1 SGHDT, CDR2 YYEEEE. Here the CDR3 reads CASSLAGRATGELFF. CDR3 in DNA: TGTGCCAGCAGCTTGGCGGGCAGGGCCACCGGGGAGCTGTTTTTT.

Comments on this clonotype: This may be a read error, as it is one base from a much larger clone. The rearrangement joins TRBV19 to TRBJ2-6; D could derive from TRBD1 or TRBD2 (5 bases each). CDR3 length: 16 amino acids. The germline V gene encodes CDR1 LNHDA and CDR2 SQIVND (reference sequence). The ends were cut back, 9 bases at V and 0 bases at J, with 15 bases in the middle. The CDR3 protein is CASGTGGLSGANVLTF. In nucleotides, the CDR3 is TGTGCCAGCGGGACGGGCGGCCTCTCTGGGGCCAACGTCCTGACTTTC. Full variable domain (rest looked up from reference TRBV19 and TRBJ2-6): DGGITQSPKYLFRKEGQNVTLSCEQNLNHDAMYWYRQDPGQGLRLIYYSQIVNDFQKGDIAEGYSVSREKKESFPLTVTSAQKNPTAFYLCASGTGGLSGANVLTFGAGSRLTVL.

With regard to this clonotype: An end of the junction differs from the germline gene, which may be a read error. J is TRBJ1-5 and V is TRBV7-9, with TRBD1 matching over 11 bases. The CDR3 is made up of 17 amino acids. The germline V gene encodes CDR1 SEHNR and CDR2 FQNEAQ (reference sequence). The CDR3 spells CASSQDGGQGGNQPQHF. DNA for the CDR3: TGCGCCAGCAGCCAAGATGGGGGACAGGGGGGCAATCAGCCCCAGCATTTT. Filled out from reference TRBV7-9 and TRBJ1-5, the complete variable domain reads DTGVSQNPRHKITKRGQNVTFRCDPISEHNRLYWYRQTLGQGPEFLTYFQNEAQLEKSRLLSDRFSAERPKGSFSTLEIQRTEQGDSAMYLCASSQDGGQGGNQPQHFGDGTRLSIL.